This TCR beta chain came from a study of Graves' ophthalmopathy and Graves' hyperthyroidism. Study-wide results and caveats: A model built from 13 signatures distinguished ophthalmopathy from stable hyperthyroidism with about 90% sensitivity and about 81% specificity.

The CDR3 runs 16 residues. V was cut by 3 bases and J by 0 bases, with 14 bases left in between. CDR1 and CDR2 (germline): LNHNV, YYDKDF (reference sequence). Comments on this clonotype: The antigen is undetermined.

Active ophthalmopathy (CAS at least 3, NOSPECS at least 4), lasting under 3 months. Amplification targeted the TCR beta CDR3 regions, with RNA transcripts as the source material. HTBI-primed RT-PCR formed the first round, and a multiplex PCR formed the second. Each CDR3 protein gets one entry after TCRdb re-called the multiplex PCR reads with MiXCR. The sample yields tens of thousands of distinct CDR3 sequences, roughly half seen once. The clonotype was recovered from an adult woman with Graves' ophthalmopathy. The source material was peripheral blood. The rearrangement joins TRBV15 to TRBJ2-5; the D call may be TRBD1 or TRBD2 (5 bases each). CDR3 nucleotides: TGTGCCACCAGCAGCCACCGGGACGGACACCAAGAGACCCAGTACTTC. Encoded protein: CATSSHRDGHQETQYF.